This T cell receptor (beta chain) appears in the sequencing data of a study of T-cell reconstitution after alpha-beta-depleted transplantation in children. Researchers prepared the TCRbeta library using unique molecular identifiers, the study reports. TCRdb used MiXCR to reprocess the PCR reads, holding one entry per CDR3 protein. In the table there are about 400,000 distinct CDR3 sequences, over 20% of which are singletons. Unmatched junction bases numbered 10, after V lost 3 bases and J lost 3 bases. CDR3 length: 17 residues. Material: PBMCs from the stem cell graft donor, obtained from the stem cell graft. The rearrangement uses TRBV12-3 or TRBV12-4 and TRBJ1-5; TRBD1 matches 8 bases. The source of this sequence is a human donor who donated a stem cell graft to a child with acute myeloid leukemia. In DNA, the CDR3 is TGTGCCAGCAGTTTGACTATATCGGACAGGGCCAATCAGCCCCAGCATTTT. The encoded protein is CASSLTISDRANQPQHF.